This T cell receptor (beta chain) was documented in a study of cytomegalovirus exposure and HLA in healthy donors. Overall study findings and caveats: Within the 130 or so validation repertoires, first-cohort TCR clusters tended to co-occur, according to a later analysis. Cytomegalovirus status was reportedly diagnosed by the classifier with high sensitivity and specificity.

Points on this clone: Its antigen remains unknown.

V was cut by 0 bases and J by 4 bases, with 13 bases left in between. In germline, CDR1 is ENHRY, CDR2 SYGVKD. The length of the CDR3 is 15 residues. The donors formed part of the approximately 120-subject validation cohort, distinct from the approximately 670-subject first cohort. TCRdb's copy holds only in-frame clones and misses some; the assay was immunoSEQ multiplex PCR. The sample records about 130,000 clones, 80% to 90% being singletons. J is TRBJ2-7 and V is TRBV10-3; D is perhaps TRBD1 (6 bases). This receptor was taken from a woman under 40 in good health and CMV-seropositive. Material: PBMCs. The chain's CDR3 is CAISESTGPSYEQYF. The CDR3 DNA is TGTGCCATCAGTGAGTCTACAGGGCCCTCTTACGAGCAGTACTTC.